The clone carrying this T cell receptor (beta chain) was counted a few times. As yet, its antigen is unknown. Treatment of the sample: oral pan-JAK inhibitor, 5-10 mg twice daily. Alopecia areata patients had lesional scalp punch biopsies and peripheral blood taken from them. V lost 7 bases and J lost 1; bases outside the gene matches: 5. CDR3 length equals 14 residues. In germline, CDR1 is MGHDK, CDR2 SYGVNS. RNA, once extracted, was reverse transcribed into cDNA for use as the sequencing template. The protocol was immunoSEQ multiplex PCR, while the TCRdb copy is restricted to in-frame clones and leaves out a portion. The sample includes roughly 200,000 clones, roughly 53% of them seen just once. These data originate in a study of CD8+ T cells in alopecia areata. At the level of the study: The share of scalp area affected provided the severity score for treated patients. Points from the study as a whole: Scalp samples also yield sequences from resident alphabeta T cells of normal skin.

The receptor was isolated from a human donor with alopecia areata. Here the sequenced sample was CD8+ T cells sorted from blood, taken at week 24, from a patient treated with tofacitinib. V usage is TRBV25-1 and J usage is TRBJ2-3, with 7 nucleotides matching TRBD1. The CDR3 coding sequence is TGTGCCAGCAACAGGGGTTTCGGCACAGATACGCAGTATTTT. Protein: CASNRGFGTDTQYF.